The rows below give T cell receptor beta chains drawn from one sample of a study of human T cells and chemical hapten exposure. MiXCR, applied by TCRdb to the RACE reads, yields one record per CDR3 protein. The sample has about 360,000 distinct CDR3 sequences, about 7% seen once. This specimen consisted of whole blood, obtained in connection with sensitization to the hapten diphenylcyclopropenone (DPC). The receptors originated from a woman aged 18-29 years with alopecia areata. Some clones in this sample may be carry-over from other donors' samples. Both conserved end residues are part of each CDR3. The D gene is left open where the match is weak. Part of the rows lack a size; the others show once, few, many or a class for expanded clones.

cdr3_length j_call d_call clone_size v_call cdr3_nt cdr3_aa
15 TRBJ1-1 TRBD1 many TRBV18 TGTGCCAGCTCACCGCTCGGACAGGGGAACACTGAAGCTTTCTTT CASSPLGQGNTEAFF
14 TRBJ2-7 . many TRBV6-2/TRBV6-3 TGTGCCAGCAGTATCCGACACCTCTCCTACGAGCAGTACTTC CASSIRHLSYEQYF
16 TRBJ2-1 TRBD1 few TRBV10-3 TGTGCCATCGGCCGACAGGGGACGTGGTCCTACAATGAGCAGTTCTTC CAIGRQGTWSYNEQFF
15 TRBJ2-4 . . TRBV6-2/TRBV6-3 TGTGCCAGCAGCCTACCCCTCCGCCCCGGGGGCATTCAGTACTTC CASSLPLRPGGIQYF
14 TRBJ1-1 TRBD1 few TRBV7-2 TGTGCCAGCAGCTGGGACAGGGTCGGTACTGAAGCTTTCTTT CASSWDRVGTEAFF
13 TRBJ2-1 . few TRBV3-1 TGTGCCAGCAGCCAAGAAGGGATCGGGGAGCAGTTCTTC CASSQEGIGEQFF
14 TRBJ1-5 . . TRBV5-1 TGCGCCAGCAGCCCAGGATTTAGCAATCAGCCCCAGCATTTT CASSPGFSNQPQHF
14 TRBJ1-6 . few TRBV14 TGTGCCAGCAGCCAAGCCAACGGTAATTCACCCCTCCACTTT CASSQANGNSPLHF
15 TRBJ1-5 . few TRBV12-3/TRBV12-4 TGTGCCAGCAGTTTTACCGGCCAGGAGCATCAGCCCCAGCATTTT CASSFTGQEHQPQHF
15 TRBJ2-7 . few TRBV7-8 TGTGCCAGCAGCTTCAATAAGGGCATATCCTACGAGCAGTACTTC CASSFNKGISYEQYF
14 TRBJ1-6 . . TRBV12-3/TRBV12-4 TGTGCCAGCAGTTTAAGGGGGGGTGCTTCACCCCTCCACTTT CASSLRGGASPLHF
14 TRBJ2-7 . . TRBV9 TGTGCCAGCAGCCCACATACTAATTCCTACGAGCAGTACTTC CASSPHTNSYEQYF
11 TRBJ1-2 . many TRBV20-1 TGCAGTGCCCCCCTTTTATATGGCTACACCTTC CSAPLLYGYTF
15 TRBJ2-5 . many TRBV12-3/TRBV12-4 TGTGCCAGCAGCTCGGGGGACTCACGCCAAGAGACCCAGTACTTC CASSSGDSRQETQYF
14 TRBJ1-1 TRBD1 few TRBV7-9 TGTGCCAGCAGCTTAGCCCAGGGGGCCACTGAAGCTTTCTTT CASSLAQGATEAFF
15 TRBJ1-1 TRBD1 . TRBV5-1 TGCGCCAGCAGCTTGGGGACAGGGCGAATGACTGAAGCTTTCTTT CASSLGTGRMTEAFF
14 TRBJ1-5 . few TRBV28 TGTGCCAGCAGTTCGCCCAGTTCGACTCAGCCCCAGCATTTT CASSSPSSTQPQHF
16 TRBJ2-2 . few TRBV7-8 TGTGCCAGCAGCTTAAGAAACAGTCCGAACACCGGGGAGCTGTTTTTT CASSLRNSPNTGELFF
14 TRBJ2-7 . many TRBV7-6 TGTGCCAGCAGCTTACAGGACGGACCCTACGAGCAGTACTTC CASSLQDGPYEQYF
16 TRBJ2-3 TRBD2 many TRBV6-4 TGTGCCAGCAGTGACGGACTAGCGGGGAGCACAGATACGCAGTATTTT CASSDGLAGSTDTQYF
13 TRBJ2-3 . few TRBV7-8 TGTGCCAGCAGCTCCAGCGACGAATTTAGGGCGATTTTT CASSSSDEFRAIF
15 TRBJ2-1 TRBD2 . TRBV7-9 TGTGCCAGCAGCCCATCAGCGGGGTTCCACAATGAGCAGTTCTTC CASSPSAGFHNEQFF
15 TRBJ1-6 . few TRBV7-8 TGTGCCAGCAGCTTAGCGCAGGCAGGGTGGTCACCCCTCCACTTT CASSLAQAGWSPLHF
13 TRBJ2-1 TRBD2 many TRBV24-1 TGTGCCACCAGTGAGATAGCGGGGGGGAAGCAGTTCTTC CATSEIAGGKQFF
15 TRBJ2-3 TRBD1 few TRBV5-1 TGCGCCAGCAGCCCCGGGACAGGGGTATGGGATACGCAGTATTTT CASSPGTGVWDTQYF
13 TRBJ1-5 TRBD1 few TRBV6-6 TGTGCCAGCAGCCCAAACAGGGGGCAGCCCCAGCATTTT CASSPNRGQPQHF
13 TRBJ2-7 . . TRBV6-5 TGTGCCAGCGGGACGGGGAGCTCCTACGAGCAGTACTTC CASGTGSSYEQYF
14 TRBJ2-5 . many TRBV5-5 TGTGCCAGCAGCTTTATGGCAGGGGTAGAGACCCAGTACTTC CASSFMAGVETQYF
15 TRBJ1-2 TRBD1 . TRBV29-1 TGCAGCGTTGAAGGTTCAACGGGACAGGGTCTTGGCTACACCTTC CSVEGSTGQGLGYTF
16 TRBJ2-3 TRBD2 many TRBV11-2 TGTGCCAGCAGCTTAGCGACTAGCGGTAACACAGATACGCAGTATTTT CASSLATSGNTDTQYF
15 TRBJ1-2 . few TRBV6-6 TGTGCCAGCAGTTACCGGACAGAAGCTAACTATGGCTACACCTTC CASSYRTEANYGYTF
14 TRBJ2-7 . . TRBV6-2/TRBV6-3 TGTGCCAGCAGTACCTGGACACTAACCTACGAGCAGTACTTC CASSTWTLTYEQYF
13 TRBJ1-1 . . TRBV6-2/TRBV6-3 TGTGCCAGCAGTGCCGAGCAAAACACTGAAGCTTTCTTT CASSAEQNTEAFF
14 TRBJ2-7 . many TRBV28 TGTGCCAGCAGTACCCACGCCGGTTCCTACGAGCAGTACTTC CASSTHAGSYEQYF
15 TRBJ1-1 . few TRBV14 TGTGCCAGCAGCCAAGGCTTACAGTTGAACACTGAAGCTTTCTTT CASSQGLQLNTEAFF
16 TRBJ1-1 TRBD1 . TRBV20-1 TGCAGTGCTAGAGATATCAAAGGGACAGGGGGCACTGAAGCTTTCTTT CSARDIKGTGGTEAFF
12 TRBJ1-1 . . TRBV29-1 TGCAGCGTTGAAGGTCTGGAGGCTGAAGCTTTCTTT CSVEGLEAEAFF
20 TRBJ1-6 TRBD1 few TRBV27 TGTGCCAGCAGTTTATGGACCGGGACAGGCCGGACTTTTCGTGGTTCACCCCTCCACTTT CASSLWTGTGRTFRGSPLHF
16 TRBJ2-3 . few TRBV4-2 TGTGCCAGCAGCCAAGCAGTGGGGGGCAGCACAGATACGCAGTATTTT CASSQAVGGSTDTQYF
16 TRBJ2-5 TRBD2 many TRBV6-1 TGTGCCAGCAGTGAAGTGGCTAGCGGGGGGACGAAGACCCAGTACTTC CASSEVASGGTKTQYF